These T cell receptor beta chains were read from a single sample in a study of beta chain features in type 1 diabetes. Clones were read by immunoSEQ multiplex PCR, and TCRdb kept only the in-frame ones, dropping some. The sample lists a few hundred thousand clones, 15% occurring once. The sample was naive CD4+ T cells from blood. Receptor source: a young man with type 1 diabetes. Each CDR3 is given with its conserved first and last residue. Each record gives: V gene, D gene, J gene, clone size, CDR3 DNA, CDR3 protein. The D gene is left open where the match is weak. Only some rows state a clone size, as once, few, many or a class for expanded clones.

>TRBV28|TRBD2|TRBJ2-3|-
TGTGCCAGCAGCTCCCCGGGGCTAGCGGTTAGCACAGATACGCAGTATTTT
CASSSPGLAVSTDTQYF
>TRBV28|TRBD1|TRBJ2-1|few
TGTGCCAGCAGTTCGACGACAGGGGCCCTTTCACAGGGGGAGCAGTTCTTC
CASSSTTGALSQGEQFF
>TRBV7-2|-|TRBJ2-5|-
TGTGCCAGCAGCTTAGGGACAGGGAGGGGAGAGACCCAGTACTTC
CASSLGTGRGETQYF
>TRBV30|TRBD2|TRBJ2-3|-
TGTGCCTGGAGGACAGCGGGGCCTAGCACAGATACGCAGTATTTT
CAWRTAGPSTDTQYF
>TRBV2|TRBD2|TRBJ2-2|few
TGTGCCAGCAACGGCGTAGCGGGAGGCACCGGGGAGCTGTTTTTT
CASNGVAGGTGELFF
>TRBV18|-|TRBJ2-1|-
TGTGCCAGCTCACCAGGGAGGAGAAATGAGCAGTTCTTC
CASSPGRRNEQFF
>TRBV7-2|-|TRBJ2-4|-
TGTGCCAGCAGTTATGACAGAAACATTCAGTACTTC
CASSYDRNIQYF
>TRBV7-2|TRBD1|TRBJ1-2|few
TGTGCCAGCAGCTTACCCCGGGACAGGGTATCGGGTGGCTACACCTTC
CASSLPRDRVSGGYTF
>TRBV2|TRBD1|TRBJ1-1|few
TGTGCCAGCAGGGTCTTGTCAGGGGGCAACACTGAAGCTTTCTTT
CASRVLSGGNTEAFF
>TRBV28|-|TRBJ1-5|few
TGTGCCAGCAGTCCGATCGGGACAAGTTCTAATCAGCCCCAGCATTTT
CASSPIGTSSNQPQHF
>TRBV7-9|TRBD1|TRBJ1-5|-
TGTGCCAGCAGCTTAGCGGGACAGCTTTATCAGCCCCAGCATTTT
CASSLAGQLYQPQHF
>TRBV9|-|TRBJ2-7|few
TGTGCCAGCAGCGTCGGACAGGGAGGGTACTACGAGCAGTACTTC
CASSVGQGGYYEQYF
>TRBV30|TRBD1|TRBJ2-1|few
TGTGCCTGGAGTGTACTAGGGGCCGGGACAGGGTACAATGAGCAGTTCTTC
CAWSVLGAGTGYNEQFF
>TRBV29-1|TRBD1|TRBJ2-7|-
TGCAGCGTCGGACAGGGGGCTGCCGAGCAGTACTTC
CSVGQGAAEQYF
>TRBV6-6|-|TRBJ2-3|-
TGTGCCAGCAGTACCAGGGAGGTCGATACGCAGTATTTT
CASSTREVDTQYF
>TRBV7-9|-|TRBJ2-1|few
TGTGCCAGCAGCTTAGGATGGGACACCCCCGGGGATGAGCAGTTCTTC
CASSLGWDTPGDEQFF
>TRBV7-2|TRBD2|TRBJ2-1|-
TGTGCCAGCAGCTTAGTGAACGGGAGGGGAGGGCAGTTCTTC
CASSLVNGRGGQFF
>TRBV13|-|TRBJ2-5|-
TGTGCCAGCAGCCCGCGCGGCGGGAAGGGGGAGACCCAGTACTTC
CASSPRGGKGETQYF
>TRBV28|TRBD2|TRBJ2-1|-
TGTGCCAGCAGCCACGGGACTAGCGGGAGCTATGAGCAGTTCTTC
CASSHGTSGSYEQFF
>TRBV27|TRBD2|TRBJ2-2|-
TGTGCCAGCAGACCGGGACTAGCGACCACCGGGGAGCTGTTTTTT
CASRPGLATTGELFF
>TRBV15|TRBD1|TRBJ1-1|-
TGTGCCACCAGCCCCGTCCAGGGGGCAAGAACTGAAGCTTTCTTT
CATSPVQGARTEAFF
>TRBV10-3|-|TRBJ2-1|-
TGTGCCATCCGAGAACAGGGCCCCAATGAGCAGTTCTTC
CAIREQGPNEQFF
>TRBV28|TRBD2|TRBJ2-5|once
TGTGCCAGCAGTCCGCGGGGGGTTCAAGAGACCCAGTACTTC
CASSPRGVQETQYF
>TRBV25-1|TRBD2|TRBJ2-5|few
TGTGCCAGCAGTCTAGCGGGGGATCATAGGAAAGAGACCCAGTACTTC
CASSLAGDHRKETQYF
>TRBV28|TRBD2|TRBJ2-3|few
TGTGCCAGCAGTTTAAGTCTAGCGGGGGCCTTAACGCAGTATTTT
CASSLSLAGALTQYF
>TRBV28|TRBD1|TRBJ2-7|-
TGTGCCAGCAGACCGACAGGGGTTTTCTACGAGCAGTACTTC
CASRPTGVFYEQYF
>TRBV4-3|TRBD2|TRBJ2-1|few
TGCGCCAGCAGCCCGATGACCGGAGCGGGGCCGTACAATGAGCAGTTCTTC
CASSPMTGAGPYNEQFF
>TRBV9|TRBD1|TRBJ1-1|few
TGTGCCAGCAGCGGACAGGGGCAGGGCGACACTGAAGCTTTCTTT
CASSGQGQGDTEAFF
>TRBV5-4|TRBD1|TRBJ2-4|-
TGTGCCAGCAGCGGCGGGACAGGGGTGCAAAACATTCAGTACTTC
CASSGGTGVQNIQYF
>TRBV30|-|TRBJ2-1|-
TGTGCCTGGAGTCACGGGGCAGGGGATTACAATGAGCAGTTCTTC
CAWSHGAGDYNEQFF
>TRBV18|-|TRBJ2-4|once
TGTGCCAGCTCATCCACCGCGGGGTGGAGAGCCAAAAACATTCAGTACTTC
CASSSTAGWRAKNIQYF
>TRBV28|TRBD2|TRBJ2-5|-
TGTGCCAGCCGCGGGGCGAGCGGGAATCGGGAGACCCAGTACTTC
CASRGASGNRETQYF
>TRBV5-1|-|TRBJ2-7|-
TGCGCCAGCAGCTTGGATGCAGGCCCCTACGAGCAGTACTTC
CASSLDAGPYEQYF
>TRBV15|TRBD2|TRBJ2-7|-
TGTGCCACCAGCACGGGACTAGCGGGCGACGAGCAGTACTTC
CATSTGLAGDEQYF
>TRBV7-8|-|TRBJ2-1|few
TGTGCCAGCAGCTTACGGGGGACTGGGACCAACAATGAGCAGTTCTTC
CASSLRGTGTNNEQFF
>TRBV5-1|-|TRBJ2-7|few
TGCGCCAGCAGCTCGGGGGTAGGGGCGGAGCAGTACTTC
CASSSGVGAEQYF
>TRBV29-1|-|TRBJ2-7|few
TGCAGCGTTGATATTGCGGGGACCTACGAGCAGTACTTC
CSVDIAGTYEQYF
>TRBV7-9|TRBD1|TRBJ1-2|few
TGTGCCAGCAGCGTACAGGGGGTGGATGGCTACACCTTC
CASSVQGVDGYTF